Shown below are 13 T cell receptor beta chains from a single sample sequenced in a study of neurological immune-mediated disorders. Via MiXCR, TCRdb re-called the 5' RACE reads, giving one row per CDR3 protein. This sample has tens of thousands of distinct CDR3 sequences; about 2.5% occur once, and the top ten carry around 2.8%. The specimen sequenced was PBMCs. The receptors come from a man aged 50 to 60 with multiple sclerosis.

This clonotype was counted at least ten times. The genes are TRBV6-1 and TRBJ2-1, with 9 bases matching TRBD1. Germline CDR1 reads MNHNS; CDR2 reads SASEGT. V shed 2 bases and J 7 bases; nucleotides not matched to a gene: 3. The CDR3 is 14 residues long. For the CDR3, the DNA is TGTGCCAGCAGTGAAAGGGACAGGGCTAATGAGCAGTTCTTC. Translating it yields CASSERDRANEQFF.

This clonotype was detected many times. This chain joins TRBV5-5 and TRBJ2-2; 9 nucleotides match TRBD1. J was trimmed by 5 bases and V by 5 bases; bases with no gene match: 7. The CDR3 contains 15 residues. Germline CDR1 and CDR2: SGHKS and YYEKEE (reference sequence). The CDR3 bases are TGTGCCAGCAGAACCGGGACAGGGATTACCGGGGAGCTGTTTTTT. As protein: CASRTGTGITGELFF.

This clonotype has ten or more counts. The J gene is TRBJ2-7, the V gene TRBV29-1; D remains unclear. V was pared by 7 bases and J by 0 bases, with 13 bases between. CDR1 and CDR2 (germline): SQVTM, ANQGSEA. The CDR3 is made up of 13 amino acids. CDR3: CSASDQNSYEQYF. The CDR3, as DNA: TGCAGCGCCAGTGACCAGAACTCCTACGAGCAGTACTTC.

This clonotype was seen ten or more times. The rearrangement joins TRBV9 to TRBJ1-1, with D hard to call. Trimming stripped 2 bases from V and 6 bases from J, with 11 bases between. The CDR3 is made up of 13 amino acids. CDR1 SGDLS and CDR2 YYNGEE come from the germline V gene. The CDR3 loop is CASSVDLEAEAFF. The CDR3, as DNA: TGTGCCAGCAGCGTCGACCTGGAAGCTGAAGCTTTCTTT. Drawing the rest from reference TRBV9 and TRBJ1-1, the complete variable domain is DSGVTQTPKHLITATGQRVTLRCSPRSGDLSVYWYQQSLDQGLQFLIQYYNGEERAKGNILERFSAQQFPDLHSELNLSSLELGDSALYFCASSVDLEAEAFFGQGTRLTVV.

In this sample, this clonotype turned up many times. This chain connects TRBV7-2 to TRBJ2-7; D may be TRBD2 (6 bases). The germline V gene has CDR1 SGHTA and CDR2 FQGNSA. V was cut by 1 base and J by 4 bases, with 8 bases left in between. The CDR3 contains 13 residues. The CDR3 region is CASSLGGVYEQYF. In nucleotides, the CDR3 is TGTGCCAGCAGCTTAGGGGGGGTTTACGAGCAGTACTTC.

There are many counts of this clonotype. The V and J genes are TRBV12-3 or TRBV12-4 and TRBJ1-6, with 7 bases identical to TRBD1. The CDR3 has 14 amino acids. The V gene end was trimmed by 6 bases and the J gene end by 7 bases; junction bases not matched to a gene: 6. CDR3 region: CASSFDRANSPLHF. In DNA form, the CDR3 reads TGTGCCAGCAGCTTTGACAGGGCGAATTCACCCCTCCACTTT.

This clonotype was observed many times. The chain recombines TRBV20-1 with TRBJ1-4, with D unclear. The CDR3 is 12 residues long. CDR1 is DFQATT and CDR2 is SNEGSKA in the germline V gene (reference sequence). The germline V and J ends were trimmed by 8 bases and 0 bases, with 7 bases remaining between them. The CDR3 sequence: CSPKATNEKLFF. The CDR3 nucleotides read TGCAGTCCAAAGGCAACTAATGAAAAACTGTTTTTT.

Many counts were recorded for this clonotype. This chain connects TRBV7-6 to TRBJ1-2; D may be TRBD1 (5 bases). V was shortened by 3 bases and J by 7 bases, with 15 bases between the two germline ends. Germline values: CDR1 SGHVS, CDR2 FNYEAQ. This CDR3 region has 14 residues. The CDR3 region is CASSFRTGGSGYTF. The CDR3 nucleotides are TGTGCCAGCAGCTTCCGCACGGGGGGTTCTGGCTACACCTTC.

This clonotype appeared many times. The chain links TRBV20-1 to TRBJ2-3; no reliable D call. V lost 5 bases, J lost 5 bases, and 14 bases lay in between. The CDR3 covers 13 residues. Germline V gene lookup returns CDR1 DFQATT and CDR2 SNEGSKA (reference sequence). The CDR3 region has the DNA TGCAGTGCTCACTTTGGGCTCGGAGATACGCAGTATTTT. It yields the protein CSAHFGLGDTQYF.

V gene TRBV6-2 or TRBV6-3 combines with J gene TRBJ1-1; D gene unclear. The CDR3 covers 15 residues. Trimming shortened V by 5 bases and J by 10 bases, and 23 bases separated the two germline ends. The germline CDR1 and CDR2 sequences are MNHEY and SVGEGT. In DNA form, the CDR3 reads TGTGCCAGCAGTAATCCATGGGCCCTAGAAGTTTCAGCTTTCTTT. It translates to CASSNPWALEVSAFF.

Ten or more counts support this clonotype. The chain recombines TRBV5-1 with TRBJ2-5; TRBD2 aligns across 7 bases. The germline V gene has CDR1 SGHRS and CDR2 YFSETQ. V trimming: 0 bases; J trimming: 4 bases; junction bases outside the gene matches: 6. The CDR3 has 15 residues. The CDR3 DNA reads TGCGCCAGCAGCTTGGGCCCCCGCGGGGGAGAGACCCAGTACTTC. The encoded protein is CASSLGPRGGETQYF.

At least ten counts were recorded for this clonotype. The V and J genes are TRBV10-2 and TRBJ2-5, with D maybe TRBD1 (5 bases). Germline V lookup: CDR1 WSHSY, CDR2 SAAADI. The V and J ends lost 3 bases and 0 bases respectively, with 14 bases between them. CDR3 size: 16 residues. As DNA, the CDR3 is TGCGCCAGCAGTGACTCGGCCAGGGCATACCAAGAGACCCAGTACTTC. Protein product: CASSDSARAYQETQYF.

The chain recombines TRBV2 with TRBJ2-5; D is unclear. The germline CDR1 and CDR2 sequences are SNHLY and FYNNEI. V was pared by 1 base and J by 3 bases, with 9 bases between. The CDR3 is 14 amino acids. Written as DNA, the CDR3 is TGTGCCAGCAGTGAAGACCTGAGGAAAGAGACCCAGTACTTC. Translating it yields CASSEDLRKETQYF.